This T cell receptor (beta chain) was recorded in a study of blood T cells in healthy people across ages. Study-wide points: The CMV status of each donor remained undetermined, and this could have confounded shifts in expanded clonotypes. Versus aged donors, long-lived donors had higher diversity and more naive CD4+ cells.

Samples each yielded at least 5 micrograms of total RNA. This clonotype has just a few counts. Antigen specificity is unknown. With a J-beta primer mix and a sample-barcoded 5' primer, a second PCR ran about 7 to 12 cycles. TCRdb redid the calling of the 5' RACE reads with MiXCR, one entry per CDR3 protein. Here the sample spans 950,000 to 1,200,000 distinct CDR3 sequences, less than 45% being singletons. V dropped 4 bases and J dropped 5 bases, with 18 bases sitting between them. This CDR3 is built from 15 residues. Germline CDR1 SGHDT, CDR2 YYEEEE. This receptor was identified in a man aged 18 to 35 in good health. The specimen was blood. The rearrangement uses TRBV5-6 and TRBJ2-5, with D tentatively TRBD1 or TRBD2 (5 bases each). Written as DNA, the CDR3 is TGTGCCAGCAGCCATTTGAGGGGCGTTGGGGAGACCCAGTACTTC. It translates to CASSHLRGVGETQYF.